This T cell receptor (beta chain) was identified in a study of T-cell reconstitution after alpha-beta-depleted transplantation in children. Using unique molecular identifiers, the investigators prepared the TCRbeta library. TCRdb used MiXCR to reprocess the PCR reads, holding one entry per CDR3 protein. The data show about 470,000 distinct CDR3 sequences, about 45% seen once. Whole-study findings and limits: Surviving recipient T cells and thymic progenitors produced the high day-60 TCRbeta diversity seen in some patients. Newly produced T cells mostly accounted for T-cell counts and diversity one year post-transplant. Reportedly, alpha-beta T cells present about two months post-transplant originated from several hundred expanded clones of graft origin.

A note on this clonotype: What it binds is not known.

The CDR3 spans 14 residues. The V and J ends lost 6 bases and 5 bases, in that order; junction bases with no gene match: 8. Germline V CDR1 and CDR2: LGHDT, YNNKEL (reference sequence). Here the sequenced sample was PBMCs, taken before TCRalphabeta/CD19-depleted stem cell transplant. This chain uses TRBV3-1 with TRBJ1-1, with 8 positions matching TRBD1. The sequence was obtained from a girl between 2 and 10 years old with aplastic anemia, due to receive a stem cell transplant. In nucleotides, the CDR3 is TGTGCCAGCAGGGCCCAGGGGGCGCAGACTGAAGCTTTCTTT. Protein product: CASRAQGAQTEAFF.